The rows below give T cell receptor beta chains drawn from one sample of a study of regulatory T cells in long-lasting Graves disease. TCRdb re-derived calls from the multiplex PCR reads in MiXCR, one entry per CDR3 protein. Seen here are approximately 500,000 distinct CDR3 sequences, around a fifth observed once, and the top ten hold approximately 6.4%. This specimen was peripheral blood mononuclear cells (PBMCs), taken when the disease was refractory, from a patient treated with antithyroid drugs. The source of these receptors is a female donor with Graves disease. Both conserved end residues are part of each CDR3. D genes are given only for firm matches. For some rows the clone size is stated as once, few or many, or as a class when expanded; others skip it.

CASSFTSSYNSPLHF TGTGCCAGCAGCTTTACAAGCTCCTATAATTCACCCCTCCACTTT - - TRBJ1-6 TRBV5-5
CASSADGTAATNEKLFF TGTGCCAGCAGTGCCGACGGGACCGCTGCAACTAATGAAAAACTGTTTTTT - many TRBJ1-4 TRBV6-1
CASGFRPGELFF TGTGCTAGTGGTTTCAGGCCCGGGGAGCTGTTTTTT - few TRBJ2-2 TRBV12-5
CASHIDGEAFF TGTGCCAGCCATATAGACGGGGAAGCTTTCTTT - many TRBJ1-1 TRBV2
CASSIRAWVGDGGAFF TGTGCCAGTAGTATACGAGCTTGGGTCGGAGATGGCGGCGCTTTCTTT - few TRBJ1-1 TRBV19
CASRRDGTSSETQYF TGTGCCAGCAGGCGAGATGGGACATCCTCCGAGACCCAGTACTTC - - TRBJ2-5 TRBV7-2
CSVEVAGGSDTQYF TGCAGCGTTGAGGTTGCGGGAGGGTCAGATACGCAGTATTTT TRBD2 - TRBJ2-3 TRBV29-1
CASSLRTGGAFGGELFF TGTGCCAGCAGCCTACGAACGGGGGGGGCTTTTGGCGGGGAGCTGTTTTTT TRBD2 - TRBJ2-2 TRBV7-3
CASSTGVSGANVLTF TGTGCCAGCAGCACCGGGGTCTCTGGGGCCAACGTCCTGACTTTC - once TRBJ2-6 TRBV11-2
CASSPQGSQPQHF TGTGCCAGCAGCCCCCAGGGGAGCCAGCCCCAGCATTTT - many TRBJ1-5 TRBV11-2
CASKGADGELFF TGTGCCAGCAAGGGGGCTGACGGGGAGCTGTTTTTT TRBD1 - TRBJ2-2 TRBV2
CASSPPNEKLFF TGTGCCAGCAGTCCCCCTAATGAAAAACTGTTTTTT - many TRBJ1-4 TRBV27
CASTETGKAYEQYF TGCGCCAGCACCGAGACAGGGAAAGCCTACGAGCAGTACTTC TRBD1 many TRBJ2-7 TRBV5-1
CASSKVGNYYGYTF TGTGCCAGCAGCAAAGTGGGGAATTACTATGGCTACACCTTC - - TRBJ1-2 TRBV7-9
CASSFRGRNEKLFF TGTGCCAGCAGTTTCCGGGGGAGGAATGAAAAACTGTTTTTT - many TRBJ1-4 TRBV28
CASSAWTVGNTIYF TGTGCCAGCAGCGCGTGGACAGTTGGAAACACCATATATTTT - - TRBJ1-3 TRBV7-2
CASSTPTKQETQYF TGTGCCAGTAGTACTCCGACCAAACAAGAGACCCAGTACTTC - many TRBJ2-5 TRBV19
CASSTVTQGQPQHF TGTGCCAGTAGTACCGTAACACAGGGACAGCCCCAGCATTTT - few TRBJ1-5 TRBV19
CASSRRVLMNTEAFF TGTGCCAGCAGCCGAAGGGTCCTTATGAACACTGAAGCTTTCTTT - - TRBJ1-1 TRBV6-2/TRBV6-3
CASSLVAGPETQYF TGTGCCAGCAGCTTAGTTGCAGGGCCGGAGACCCAGTACTTC - - TRBJ2-5 TRBV7-3
CATSGGREGDTEAFF TGTGCCACCAGTGGCGGCAGGGAAGGGGACACTGAAGCTTTCTTT - - TRBJ1-1 TRBV24-1
CASSFGEGTQYF TGTGCCAGCAGTTTTGGTGAGGGGACCCAGTACTTC - few TRBJ2-5 TRBV12-3/TRBV12-4
CASSSTPDRVNEQFF TGTGCCAGCAGTTCAACCCCCGACAGGGTCAATGAGCAGTTCTTC TRBD1 few TRBJ2-1 TRBV28
CASSPVRGANSPLHF TGTGCCAGCTCACCAGTCCGGGGGGCCAATTCACCCCTCCACTTT - - TRBJ1-6 TRBV18
CASSRGLAPLYEQYF TGTGCCAGTAGTAGGGGACTAGCGCCACTCTACGAGCAGTACTTC TRBD2 - TRBJ2-7 TRBV19
CASRLDEKTQYF TGTGCCAGCAGACTCGACGAAAAGACCCAGTACTTC - few TRBJ2-5 TRBV6-1
CASSPPGTMFSDQYF TGTGCCAGCAGCCCTCCCGGGACAATGTTTTCAGACCAGTACTTC - many TRBJ2-5 TRBV28
CASSSPGQGRISEAFF TGTGCCAGCAGTTCTCCGGGACAGGGAAGGATCTCTGAAGCTTTCTTT TRBD1 many TRBJ1-1 TRBV12-3/TRBV12-4
CSARADSTGELFF TGCAGTGCTAGAGCAGACTCCACCGGGGAGCTGTTTTTT - few TRBJ2-2 TRBV20-1
CASSFALPNTGELFF TGTGCCAGCAGTTTCGCTTTGCCGAACACCGGGGAGCTGTTTTTT - many TRBJ2-2 TRBV28
CASSSTWGPQHF TGTGCCAGCAGCTCGACCTGGGGGCCCCAGCATTTT - few TRBJ1-5 TRBV7-2
CARDGLSYNEQFF TGTGCCCGCGACGGGTTGTCCTACAATGAGCAGTTCTTC - many TRBJ2-1 TRBV30
CASSLAWNYGYTF TGCGCCAGCAGCTTAGCCTGGAACTATGGCTACACCTTC - - TRBJ1-2 TRBV7-2
CSARAYNDNYGYTF TGCAGTGCTAGAGCTTATAACGATAACTATGGCTACACCTTC - many TRBJ1-2 TRBV20-1
CASSILGSTEAFF TGTGCCAGTAGTATTCTAGGTAGCACTGAAGCTTTCTTT - many TRBJ1-1 TRBV19
CASSYWGETETQYF TGTGCCAGCAGTTACTGGGGGGAAACAGAGACCCAGTACTTC - few TRBJ2-5 TRBV6-2/TRBV6-3
CASSPRELYGYTF TGTGCCAGCAGCCCCCGGGAGCTGTATGGCTACACCTTC - few TRBJ1-2 TRBV7-9
CASSLGQGARGYTF TGTGCCAGCAGCTTGGGACAGGGGGCTAGAGGCTACACCTTC TRBD1 - TRBJ1-2 TRBV7-9
CATSRGNPEGETQYF TGTGCCACCAGCAGAGGGAACCCGGAGGGGGAGACCCAGTACTTC - few TRBJ2-5 TRBV15
CASIEAGGVGEQFF TGTGCCAGCATCGAGGCGGGAGGGGTAGGTGAGCAGTTCTTC TRBD2 - TRBJ2-1 TRBV7-9
CASSFGYGTEAFF TGTGCCAGCAGCTTTGGGTATGGGACTGAAGCTTTCTTT - few TRBJ1-1 TRBV5-4
CASSSQTGGNLPLHF TGTGCCAGCAGCTCTCAGACAGGTGGAAATTTACCCCTCCACTTT - - TRBJ1-6 TRBV7-8